Listed below are T cell receptor beta chains from one sample, sequenced in a study of cytomegalovirus exposure and HLA in healthy donors. TCRdb's table, derived via immunoSEQ multiplex PCR, lists solely in-frame clones and lacks some. The sample lists some 130,000 clones, about 79% seen once, with about 2% in the top ten. What was sequenced was PBMCs. The receptors shown here come from a young man in good health and CMV-seronegative. Both conserved end residues are part of each CDR3. The D gene is left open where the match is weak. Clone size is not always given. Where it is, it says once, few, many or a class for expanded clones.

d_call,clone_size,v_call,j_call,cdr3_aa,cdr3_nt
.,few,TRBV21-1,TRBJ1-4,CASGLQDSARKLFF,TGTGCCAGCGGACTCCAGGACAGCGCCCGAAAACTGTTTTTT
.,few,TRBV27,TRBJ1-5,CASSFGRNQPQHF,TGTGCCAGCAGTTTTGGCCGAAATCAGCCCCAGCATTTT
TRBD1,.,TRBV9,TRBJ1-1,CASGLPRGQGIGEAFF,TGTGCCAGCGGACTTCCCAGGGGACAGGGGATCGGTGAAGCTTTCTTT
TRBD2,.,TRBV7-2,TRBJ2-1,CASRQAGASYNEQFF,TGTGCCAGCAGACAAGCGGGAGCCTCCTACAATGAGCAGTTCTTC
.,.,TRBV21-1,TRBJ1-1,CASSKGGYTEAFF,TGTGCCAGCAGTAAAGGGGGCTATACTGAAGCTTTCTTT
.,.,TRBV7-9,TRBJ2-1,CASSPRTARNSNEQFF,TGTGCCAGCAGCCCCCGGACAGCCAGAAATTCCAATGAGCAGTTCTTC
TRBD2,.,TRBV19,TRBJ2-1,CASSIKRETRTGTDEQFF,TGTGCCAGTAGTATTAAGCGGGAAACGAGAACGGGCACAGATGAGCAGTTCTTC
.,.,TRBV7-9,TRBJ2-3,CSSSPPARASTDTQYF,TGTTCCAGCAGCCCCCCGGCGAGGGCTAGCACAGATACGCAGTATTTT
.,once,TRBV7-6,TRBJ2-5,CASSHLEDRGTQYF,TGTGCCAGCAGCCATCTTGAGGATCGAGGGACCCAGTACTTC
TRBD1,.,TRBV30,TRBJ1-1,CAWSGQGNTEAFF,TGTGCCTGGAGTGGACAGGGGAACACTGAAGCTTTCTTT
.,.,TRBV19,TRBJ2-3,CASSSWGGGSTDTQYF,TGTGCCAGTAGTAGTTGGGGGGGCGGCAGCACAGATACGCAGTATTTT
TRBD1,.,TRBV5-4,TRBJ2-2,CASSRTGAELFF,TGTGCCAGCAGCAGGACAGGGGCGGAGCTGTTTTTT
.,.,TRBV7-6,TRBJ1-3,CASSLVGPGGNTIYF,TGTGCCAGCAGCTTAGTGGGCCCGGGGGGAAACACCATATATTTT
TRBD2,.,TRBV19,TRBJ2-5,CATESTSGAETQYF,TGTGCCACCGAGTCGACAAGCGGGGCAGAGACCCAGTACTTC
TRBD2,.,TRBV29-1,TRBJ2-7,CSVEKLAGRREQYF,TGCAGCGTTGAGAAACTAGCGGGACGGCGCGAGCAGTACTTC
.,.,TRBV18,TRBJ2-2,CASSPLGSTGELLF,TGTGCCAGCTCACCTTTGGGGTCGACCGGGGAGCTGCTTTTT
.,.,TRBV2,TRBJ1-5,CASSGGNQPQHF,TGTGCCAGCAGTGGAGGCAATCAGCCCCAGCATTTT
.,.,TRBV11-2,TRBJ1-1,CASATQGNTEAFF,TGTGCCAGCGCCACCCAGGGGAACACTGAAGCTTTCTTT
.,.,TRBV19,TRBJ2-7,CASSIAAGLGYEQYF,TGTGCCAGTAGTATAGCCGCGGGGCTCGGCTACGAGCAGTACTTC
TRBD1,.,TRBV5-1,TRBJ1-6,CASRVVDRGSSPLHF,TGCGCCAGCAGGGTTGTTGACAGGGGGAGTTCACCCCTCCACTTT
TRBD1,.,TRBV5-1,TRBJ1-5,CASSPGQGNQPQHF,TGCGCCAGCAGCCCGGGACAGGGTAATCAGCCCCAGCATTTT
TRBD1,.,TRBV19,TRBJ2-7,CATSVGQGVYEQYF,TGTGCCACCTCAGTGGGACAGGGGGTCTACGAGCAGTACTTC
.,.,TRBV7-9,TRBJ1-2,CASSASESADIDGYTF,TGTGCCAGCAGCGCATCTGAGAGTGCGGATATCGATGGCTACACCTTC
.,.,TRBV9,TRBJ1-3,CASSPQGVGGGMAGNTIYF,TGTGCCAGCAGCCCTCAAGGAGTGGGCGGGGGTATGGCTGGAAACACCATATATTTT
TRBD1,once,TRBV9,TRBJ2-3,CASSVVGQGGGDTQYF,TGTGCCAGCAGCGTGGTTGGACAGGGGGGTGGGGATACGCAGTATTTT
.,.,TRBV7-3,TRBJ1-1,CASSLTGLVNTEAFF,TGTGCCAGCAGCTTAACCGGACTTGTGAACACTGAAGCTTTCTTT
.,.,TRBV9,TRBJ1-5,CASSPTGNQPQHF,TGTGCCAGCAGCCCCACGGGCAATCAGCCCCAGCATTTT
TRBD1,few,TRBV2,TRBJ1-2,CASSLTGEWYGYTF,TGTGCCAGCAGCCTGACAGGGGAATGGTATGGCTACACCTTC
TRBD1,many,TRBV28,TRBJ2-1,CASSSQGASYNEQFF,TGTGCCAGCAGTTCACAGGGGGCATCTTACAATGAGCAGTTCTTC
.,.,TRBV28,TRBJ1-5,CASSPPLYRQRRNQPQHF,TGTGCCAGCAGTCCACCACTCTACCGACAGCGACGCAATCAGCCCCAGCATTTT
TRBD2,few,TRBV7-3,TRBJ2-1,CASAWEGSSYNEQFF,TGTGCCAGCGCCTGGGAGGGCTCTTCCTACAATGAGCAGTTCTTC
.,few,TRBV5-1,TRBJ2-2,CGTRSEGLNTGELFF,TGCGGGACCCGTTCGGAGGGGCTGAACACCGGGGAGCTGTTTTTT
TRBD2,.,TRBV5-6,TRBJ2-3,CASSSSGRLSTDTQYF,TGTGCCAGCAGCTCGAGCGGGAGGTTAAGCACAGATACGCAGTATTTT
.,few,TRBV7-9,TRBJ1-1,CASSLDRVGVEAFF,TGTGCCAGCAGCTTAGACAGGGTTGGGGTTGAAGCTTTCTTT
TRBD2,.,TRBV6-1,TRBJ2-1,CASRTSGRANEQFF,TGTGCCAGCAGAACTAGCGGGAGGGCCAATGAGCAGTTCTTC
TRBD2,.,TRBV18,TRBJ2-7,CASSPGTTHNYEQYF,TGTGCCAGCTCACCCGGGACTACCCATAACTACGAGCAGTACTTC
.,.,TRBV18,TRBJ1-6,CASSPTEGPSPLHF,TGTGCCAGCTCACCGACCGAGGGCCCGTCACCCCTCCACTTT
.,.,TRBV21-1,TRBJ2-1,CASSKGLAMCPRKHNEQFF,TGTGCCAGCAGCAAAGGACTAGCGATGTGTCCACGCAAACACAATGAGCAGTTCTTC
TRBD1,few,TRBV6-5,TRBJ1-2,CASRAGTGTGIKF,TGTGCCAGCAGGGCGGGGACAGGGACGGGAATCAAATTC
.,.,TRBV11-3,TRBJ2-5,CASSPSQRTGTQYF,TGTGCCAGCAGCCCGTCCCAGCGGACGGGGACCCAGTACTTC
.,.,TRBV28,TRBJ1-3,CASKLNWGNTIYF,TGTGCCAGCAAATTAAACTGGGGAAACACCATATATTTT
.,few,TRBV4-2,TRBJ1-6,CASSPQGEANSPLHF,TGTGCCAGCAGCCCACAGGGAGAAGCGAATTCACCCCTCCACTTT
TRBD1,.,TRBV29-1,TRBJ1-1,CSAHRQGNMNTEAFF,TGCAGCGCCCACCGACAGGGGAACATGAACACTGAAGCTTTCTTT
.,.,TRBV7-9,TRBJ2-1,CASSLVGDSSYNEQFF,TGTGCCAGCAGCTTAGTCGGAGACTCCAGCTACAATGAGCAGTTCTTC
.,once,TRBV5-6,TRBJ2-1,CASSPRPDRTYNEQFF,TGTGCCAGCAGCCCTCGACCTGACAGAACCTACAATGAGCAGTTCTTC